This TCR beta chain derives from a study of early T cells in non-severe SARS-CoV-2 infection. The CDR3 spans 13 residues. The V gene lost 6 bases and the J gene lost 0 bases, with 6 bases spanning the gap. Germline CDR1 and CDR2: DFQATT and SNEGSKA (reference sequence). MiXCR, applied by TCRdb to the 5' RACE reads, yields one record per CDR3 protein. The sample comprises about 64,000 distinct CDR3 sequences, around 12% of which are singletons, and 1.2% to 1.5% rests with the top ten. This TCR was recovered from an adult who was a healthcare worker with PCR-confirmed SARS-CoV-2 infection or an uninfected control (not recorded which). This chain links TRBV20-1 with TRBJ1-6; D gene uncertain. The source material was whole blood, sampled at baseline. The CDR3 region has the DNA TGCAGTGCACAAGGCTCCTATAATTCACCCCTCCACTTT. It yields the protein CSAQGSYNSPLHF.